This TCR beta chain was sequenced in a study of PD-1 blockade in classical Hodgkin lymphoma (dated by TCRdb to the early 2020s). Background on the whole study: Nivolumab dosing was 3 mg/kg intravenously every 2 weeks, continuing until either disease progression or unacceptable toxicity. To define a peripheral blood immune signature of response to PD-1 blockade in classical Hodgkin lymphoma, the study combined TCR beta sequencing with CyTOF. The paper as a whole reports these results and caveats: Baseline TCR diversity was reported as lower in newly diagnosed patients than in healthy donors, and lower still in relapsed/refractory patients. Lower diversity was seen in patients whose nivolumab began less than 1 year after ASCT, and these patients were left out of later analyses so that immune reconstitution would not confound the results. Trial patients with a complete response had baseline diversity similar to that of newly diagnosed patients, while partial responders and progressors had significantly lower diversity. CD4+ but not CD8+ TCR diversity rose significantly by C4D1 (p=0.0027 vs p=0.16), most apparent in complete responders (p=0.02). The study was restricted to a single clinical trial cohort, and the causes of repertoire differences, possibly disease activity or prior therapy, were left undefined.

The time point label corresponds to: cycle 2 day 1 (C2D1) of nivolumab. Relapse after autologous stem cell transplantation had occurred in all trial patients, and cohorts A, B and C were distinguished by prior brentuximab vedotin exposure. The trial cohort included around 60 patients with relapsed/refractory classical Hodgkin lymphoma, and each patient had a best overall response of complete response, partial response or progressive disease. In the multi-cohort phase II CheckMate 205 trial, trial patients received single-agent nivolumab. An independent review committee assessed best overall response by applying the 2007 International Working Group response criteria. PBMCs from the trial were collected at three points: immediately before nivolumab initiation (C1D1), and during therapy at cycle 2 day 1 and cycle 4 day 1. After peripheral blood was drawn into 8 mL Vacutainer Cell Preparation Tubes, PBMCs were isolated by centrifugation and then cryopreserved.

The Qiagen DNeasy kit was used to extract genomic DNA both from unsorted PBMCs and from the negatively selected CD4+ and CD8+ fractions. Using primers that anneal to V and J segments, immunoSEQ multiplex PCR amplified the TCR beta CDR3 regions. A synthetic immune receptor repertoire was used to minimize amplification bias, and any residual bias was removed computationally once sequencing was done. As for the authors' bioinformatics: Repertoire diversity was quantified as the Shannon entropy index using custom Python scripts. Unsorted, CD4+ and CD8+ repertoires were examined separately, except in combined analyses, for which CD4+ and CD8+ sequences were merged in silico. A clone counted as expanded when the clone's frequency after treatment rose at least 2-fold relative to C1D1, and clones undetected at baseline were given a pseudocount of 0.5. Singleton clones were defined as clones with 0 or 1 copy at C1D1, and non-singleton clones were defined as clones with 2 or more copies. Clones expanded in unsorted samples were assigned a CD4+, CD8+ or unknown annotation through matching of protein sequences in sorted samples from the same patient. Wilcoxon tests were applied to paired samples to test diversity changes from C1D1 to C4D1. The source is immuneACCESS, and TCRdb retained only in-frame sequences with V and J called. Part of the clones is not carried over; for the studies checked, unresolved V genes explain less than half of this, and the remainder is unexplained. V and J calls and clone size are copied from that table; D and trimming were computed from the DNA. A total of 12,000 to 15,000 clones appear in this sample, about four fifths of them only once. Less than 25% of the sample rests with the top ten.

Turning to this clone: Which antigen it targets is not known. It has no much larger one-base neighbor in the sample; base qualities were not kept.

The receptor was isolated from a human donor with classical Hodgkin lymphoma. The sample here was peripheral blood mononuclear cells (PBMCs), taken before the second cycle of nivolumab.

The CDR3 region: CASSERQGAAGELFF. Here is the DNA: TGTGCCAGCAGTGAAAGACAGGGGGCCGCCGGGGAGCTGTTTTTT. Rearrangement joined TRBV2 to TRBJ2-2, and 10 bases in between align with TRBD1. CDR1 and CDR2 were assigned from the germline V gene as SNHLY and FYNNEI. The germline V end is reduced by 2 bases and the J end by 6 bases; junction bases left unmatched: 3. The cysteine opens and the phenylalanine closes a CDR3 of 15 amino acids. The read is trimmed to its CDR3 DNA, 45 bases read in frame from base 1.